These 8 T cell receptor beta chains were sequenced from one sample in a study of blood T cell repertoires in COVID-19. Clones were sequenced by immunoSEQ multiplex PCR, and TCRdb holds only the in-frame ones, with some missing. The repertoire consists of about 400,000 clones, with about 87% occurring once and the leading ten covering 10%. The sample comprised PBMCs or T cells enriched from blood (not recorded which). These TCRs come from a woman aged 45-59 years who had recovered from COVID-19.

The genes are TRBV27 and TRBJ1-6, with 11 bases lining up with TRBD1. Trimming took 4 bases from V and 9 from J; bases not matched to a gene: 2. The CDR3 totals 14 residues. CDR1 MNHEY and CDR2 SMNVEV come from the germline V gene (reference sequence). Written as DNA, the CDR3 is TGTGCCAGCAGTTCCGGGACAGGGGGTTCACCCCTCCACTTT. It codes for CASSSGTGGSPLHF.

The chain carries TRBV10-3 and TRBJ2-2; 9 bases fit TRBD1. Germline V gives CDR1 ENHRY, CDR2 SYGVKD. Trimming at V came to 10 bases and at J to 2 bases, leaving 8 bases not matched to a gene. This CDR3 region has 15 residues. The CDR3 is CASSRGQGNTGELFF. In DNA, the CDR3 is TGTGCCAGCTCGCGGGGACAGGGTAACACCGGGGAGCTGTTTTTT.

The rearrangement links TRBV4-3 to TRBJ1-1, with 8 bases lining up with TRBD1. This CDR3 region has 15 residues. Per the germline V gene, CDR1 is LGHNA and CDR2 is YSLEER. After removal of 4 bases from V and 1 base from J, the junction contained 5 bases not matched to a gene. CDR3 loop: CASSPRGLGNTEAFF. The CDR3 DNA reads TGCGCCAGCAGCCCCAGGGGGCTTGGGAACACTGAAGCTTTCTTT.

The rearrangement uses TRBV7-2 and TRBJ1-1; a possible D gene is TRBD1 (5 bases). CDR1 and CDR2 from the germline V gene are SGHTA and FQGNSA. This CDR3 is built from 15 residues. The V end lost 3 bases, the J end lost 5 bases, and 16 bases lay between the germline ends. This chain's CDR3 is CASSLNSGLGTEAFF. The CDR3 DNA reads TGTGCCAGCAGCTTGAATTCAGGGTTAGGGACTGAAGCTTTCTTT.

This clone was recorded a few times. The V gene is TRBV4-2, the J gene TRBJ1-1; D possibly corresponds to TRBD1 (6 bases). V lost 0 bases, J lost 7 bases, and 12 bases lay in between. The CDR3 has 14 residues. From germline, CDR1 is LGHNA and CDR2 YNFKEQ. The CDR3 sequence: CASSQDAQGFEAFF. CDR3 nucleotides: TGTGCCAGCAGCCAAGATGCCCAGGGGTTTGAAGCTTTCTTT.

The V and J genes are TRBV18 and TRBJ2-1; 15 bases are a match to TRBD2. The CDR3 sequence is 18 residues long. CDR1 is KGHSH, CDR2 LQKENI, per germline. Trimming removed 5 bases from V and 0 bases from J; junction bases left unmatched: 5. CDR3: CASSYGLAGGSSYNEQFF. The CDR3 DNA reads TGTGCCAGCTCATACGGACTAGCGGGGGGGAGCTCCTACAATGAGCAGTTCTTC.

The J gene is TRBJ1-1, the V gene TRBV15, with unresolved D. Deletions cut 0 bases from V and 0 bases from J, with 5 bases between. Germline CDR1 LNHNV, CDR2 YYDKDF (reference sequence). This CDR3 has 14 amino acids. The chain's CDR3 is CATSRDRMNTEAFF. The CDR3 DNA is TGTGCCACCAGCAGAGACAGAATGAACACTGAAGCTTTCTTT.

The chain is built from TRBV28 and TRBJ2-1; TRBD2 agrees at 9 bases. V was clipped by 3 bases and J by 5 bases; unmatched bases: 5. Per the germline V gene, CDR1 is MDHEN and CDR2 is SYDVKM. CDR3 length equals 15 residues. DNA of the CDR3: TGTGCCAGCAGTTTCAGCGGGGGGATTAACAATGAGCAGTTCTTC. It translates to CASSFSGGINNEQFF.